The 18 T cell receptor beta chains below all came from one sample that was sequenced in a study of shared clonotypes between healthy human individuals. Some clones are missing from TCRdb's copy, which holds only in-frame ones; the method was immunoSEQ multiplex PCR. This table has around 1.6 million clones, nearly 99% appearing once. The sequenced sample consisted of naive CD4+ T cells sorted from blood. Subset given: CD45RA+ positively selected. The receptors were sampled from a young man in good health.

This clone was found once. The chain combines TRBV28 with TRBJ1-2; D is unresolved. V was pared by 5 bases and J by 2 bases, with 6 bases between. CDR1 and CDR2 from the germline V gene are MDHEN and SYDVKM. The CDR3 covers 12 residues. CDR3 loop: CASSNGNYGYTF. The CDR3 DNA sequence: TGTGCCAGCAGTAATGGCAACTATGGCTACACCTTC.

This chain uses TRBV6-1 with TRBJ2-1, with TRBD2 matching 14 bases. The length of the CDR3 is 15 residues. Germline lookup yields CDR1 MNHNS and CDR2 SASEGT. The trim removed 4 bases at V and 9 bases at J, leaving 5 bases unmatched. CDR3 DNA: TGTGCCAGCAGTGCGACTAGCGGGAGGGCCGGTGAGCAGTTCTTC. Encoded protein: CASSATSGRAGEQFF.

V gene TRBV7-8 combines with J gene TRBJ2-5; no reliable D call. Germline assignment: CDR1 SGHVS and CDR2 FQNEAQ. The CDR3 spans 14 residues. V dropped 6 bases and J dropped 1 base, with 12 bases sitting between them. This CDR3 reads CASRRAEIQETQYF. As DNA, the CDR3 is TGTGCCAGCAGACGGGCGGAAATCCAAGAGACCCAGTACTTC. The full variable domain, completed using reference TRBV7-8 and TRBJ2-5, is GAGVSQSPRYKVAKRGQDVALRCDPISGHVSLFWYQQALGQGPEFLTYFQNEAQLDKSGLPSDRFFAERPEGSVSTLKIQRTQQEDSAVYLCASRRAEIQETQYFGPGTRLLVL.

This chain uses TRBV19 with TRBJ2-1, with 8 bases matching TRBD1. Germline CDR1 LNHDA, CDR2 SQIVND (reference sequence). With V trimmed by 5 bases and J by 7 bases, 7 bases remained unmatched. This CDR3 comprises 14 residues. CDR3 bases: TGTGCCAGTAGTCCGCGACAGGGGTGGAATGAGCAGTTCTTC. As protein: CASSPRQGWNEQFF.

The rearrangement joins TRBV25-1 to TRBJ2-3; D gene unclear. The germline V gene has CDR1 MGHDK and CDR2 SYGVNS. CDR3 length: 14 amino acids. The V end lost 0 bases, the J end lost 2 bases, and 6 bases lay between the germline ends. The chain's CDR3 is CASSEYKDTDTQYF. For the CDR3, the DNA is TGTGCCAGCAGTGAATATAAAGACACAGATACGCAGTATTTT.

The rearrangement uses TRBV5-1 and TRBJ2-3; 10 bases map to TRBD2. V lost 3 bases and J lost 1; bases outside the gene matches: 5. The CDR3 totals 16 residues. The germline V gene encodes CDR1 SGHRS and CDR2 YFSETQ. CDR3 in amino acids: CASSSVSGRGTDTQYF. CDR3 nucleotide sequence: TGCGCCAGCAGCTCAGTGAGCGGGAGGGGCACAGATACGCAGTATTTT.

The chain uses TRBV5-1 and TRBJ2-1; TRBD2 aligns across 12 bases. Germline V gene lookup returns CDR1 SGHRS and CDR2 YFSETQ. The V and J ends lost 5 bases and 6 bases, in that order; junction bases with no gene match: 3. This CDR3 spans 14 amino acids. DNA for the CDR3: TGCGCCAGCAGGACTAGCGGGAGCTCCAATGAGCAGTTCTTC. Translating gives CASRTSGSSNEQFF.

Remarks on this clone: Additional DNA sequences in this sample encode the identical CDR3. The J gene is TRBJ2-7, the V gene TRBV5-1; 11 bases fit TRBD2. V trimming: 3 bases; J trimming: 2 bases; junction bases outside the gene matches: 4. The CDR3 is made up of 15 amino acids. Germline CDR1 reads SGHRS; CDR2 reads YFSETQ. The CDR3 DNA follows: TGCGCCAGCAGCTCGGGACTAGCGGTTCCCTACGAGCAGTACTTC. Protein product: CASSSGLAVPYEQYF.

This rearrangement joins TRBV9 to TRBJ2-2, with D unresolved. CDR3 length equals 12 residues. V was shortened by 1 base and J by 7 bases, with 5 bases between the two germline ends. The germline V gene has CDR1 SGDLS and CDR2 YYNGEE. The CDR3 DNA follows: TGTGCCAGCAGCGTACTTGGCGGGGAGCTGTTTTTT. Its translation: CASSVLGGELFF.

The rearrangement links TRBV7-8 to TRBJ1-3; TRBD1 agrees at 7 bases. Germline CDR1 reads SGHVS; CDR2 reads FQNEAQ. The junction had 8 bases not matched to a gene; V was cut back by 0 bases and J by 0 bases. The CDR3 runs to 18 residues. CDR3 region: CASSLANRGSNSGNTIYF. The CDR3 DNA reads TGTGCCAGCAGCTTAGCGAACAGGGGCAGTAACTCTGGAAACACCATATATTTT.

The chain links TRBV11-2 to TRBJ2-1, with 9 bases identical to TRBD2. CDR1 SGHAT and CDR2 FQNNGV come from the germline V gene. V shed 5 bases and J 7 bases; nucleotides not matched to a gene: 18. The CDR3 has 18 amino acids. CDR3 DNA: TGTGCCAGCAGCCCAATGGCCTTAAGCGGGAGGAGTGGGAATGAGCAGTTCTTC. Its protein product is CASSPMALSGRSGNEQFF.

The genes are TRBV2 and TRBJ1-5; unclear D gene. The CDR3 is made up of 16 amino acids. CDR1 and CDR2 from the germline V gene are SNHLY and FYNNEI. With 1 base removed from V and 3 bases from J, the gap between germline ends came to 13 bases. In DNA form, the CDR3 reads TGTGCCAGCAGTGAAGGGACCCCGAGGGTCAATCAGCCCCAGCATTTT. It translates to CASSEGTPRVNQPQHF.

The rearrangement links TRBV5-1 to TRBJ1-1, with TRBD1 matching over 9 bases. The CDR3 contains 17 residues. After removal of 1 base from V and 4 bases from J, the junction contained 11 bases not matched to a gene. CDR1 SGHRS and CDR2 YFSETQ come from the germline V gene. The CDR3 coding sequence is TGCGCCAGCAGCTTGCCTCCGGGACAGGGTGTGGCCACTGAAGCTTTCTTT. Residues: CASSLPPGQGVATEAFF.

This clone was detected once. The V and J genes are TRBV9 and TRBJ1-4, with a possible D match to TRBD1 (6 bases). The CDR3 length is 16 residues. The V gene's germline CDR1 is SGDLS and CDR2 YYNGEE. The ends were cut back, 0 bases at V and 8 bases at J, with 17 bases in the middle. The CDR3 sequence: CASSVGRWGPSEKLFF. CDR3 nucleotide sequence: TGTGCCAGCAGCGTAGGACGTTGGGGGCCCTCCGAAAAACTGTTTTTT.

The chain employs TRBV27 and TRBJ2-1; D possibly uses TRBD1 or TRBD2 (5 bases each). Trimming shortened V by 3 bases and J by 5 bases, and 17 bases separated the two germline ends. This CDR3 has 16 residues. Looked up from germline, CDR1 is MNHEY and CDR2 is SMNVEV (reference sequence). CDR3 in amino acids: CASSLFLVKGHNEQFF. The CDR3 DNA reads TGTGCCAGCAGTTTGTTTTTGGTTAAGGGACACAATGAGCAGTTCTTC.

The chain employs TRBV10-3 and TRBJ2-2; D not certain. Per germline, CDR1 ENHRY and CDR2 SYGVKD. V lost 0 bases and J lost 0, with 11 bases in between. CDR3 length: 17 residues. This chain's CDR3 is CAISESSAGTNTGELFF. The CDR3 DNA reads TGTGCCATCAGTGAGTCGTCCGCCGGAACGAACACCGGGGAGCTGTTTTTT.

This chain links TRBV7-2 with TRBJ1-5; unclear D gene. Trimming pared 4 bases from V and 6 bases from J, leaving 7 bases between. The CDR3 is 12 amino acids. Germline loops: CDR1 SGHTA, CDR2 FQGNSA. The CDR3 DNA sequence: TGTGCCAGCAGCTCCCCTCTTCAGCCCCAGCATTTT. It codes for CASSSPLQPQHF.

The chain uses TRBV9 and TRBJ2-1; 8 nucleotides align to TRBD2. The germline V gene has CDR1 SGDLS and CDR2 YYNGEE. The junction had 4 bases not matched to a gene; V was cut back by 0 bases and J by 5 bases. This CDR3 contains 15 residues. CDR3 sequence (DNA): TGTGCCAGCAGCGTAGCGGGAGGGCCAGACAATGAGCAGTTCTTC. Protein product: CASSVAGGPDNEQFF.